A selection of T cell receptor beta chains follows, all from one sample in a study of cytomegalovirus exposure and HLA in healthy donors. TCRdb keeps only in-frame clones here, not all; method: immunoSEQ multiplex PCR. The table records under 150,000 clones, roughly four fifths of them present only once. The sample consisted of PBMCs. The receptors stem from a woman aged 40 to 50 in good health and CMV-seronegative. CDR3s include the opening cysteine and the closing phenylalanine or tryptophan. Fields, in order: D gene, V gene, clone size, J gene, CDR3 DNA, CDR3 protein. A D gene is named only where the DNA matches it firmly. The size field is filled for only some rows; it gives once, few, many or a size class.

>TRBD2|TRBV7-3|-|TRBJ2-1
TGTGCCAGCAGCCCTAGCGGGGGTCCCTACAATGAGCAGTTCTTC
CASSPSGGPYNEQFF
>-|TRBV5-5|-|TRBJ2-5
TGTGCCAGCAGCTTGGGCCCCACAGGGCGCGAGACCCAGTACTTC
CASSLGPTGRETQYF
>TRBD1|TRBV2|-|TRBJ1-2
TGTGCCAGCAGTTCGCGAACAGGGGCGGTCGGTGGCTACACCTTC
CASSSRTGAVGGYTF
>-|TRBV12-5|-|TRBJ1-5
TGTGCTAGTGGTCCCTATCAGCCCCAGCATTTT
CASGPYQPQHF
>TRBD1|TRBV15|-|TRBJ2-2
TGTGCCACCAGCGGACCCGGGACAGGGAACACCGGGGAGCTGTTTTTT
CATSGPGTGNTGELFF
>-|TRBV5-1|-|TRBJ2-3
TGCGCCAGCAGTAAGGGGGAAAATTGGGGCACAGATACGCAGTATTTT
CASSKGENWGTDTQYF
>-|TRBV7-3|-|TRBJ2-2
TGTGCCAGCAGCTTGGCTCCAGGGCAGGGGAACACCGGGGAGCTGTTTTTT
CASSLAPGQGNTGELFF
>TRBD2|TRBV10-3|-|TRBJ2-1
TGTGCCATCAAGGGGACTAGCGGGGACAATGAGCAGTTCTTC
CAIKGTSGDNEQFF
>-|TRBV4-3|-|TRBJ1-2
TGCGCCAGCAGCCAAGATCGGGGGGTCCCCTATGGCTACACCTTC
CASSQDRGVPYGYTF
>-|TRBV5-4|few|TRBJ2-3
TGTGCCAGCAGCTCTTCCACAGATACGCAGTATTTT
CASSSSTDTQYF
>-|TRBV2|once|TRBJ2-1
TGTGCCAGCAGTTACCTACTACAATTCAACAATGAGCAGTTCTTC
CASSYLLQFNNEQFF
>-|TRBV29-1|-|TRBJ2-5
TGCAGCGTTAACAGGGTAGAGACCCAGTACTTC
CSVNRVETQYF
>-|TRBV7-9|-|TRBJ1-1
TGTGCCACCGGGGATACAGAAAACACTGAAGCTTTCTTT
CATGDTENTEAFF
>-|TRBV11-2|-|TRBJ1-1
TGTGCCAGCAGCCAAAGGAGGGCTGAAGCTTTCTTT
CASSQRRAEAFF
>-|TRBV5-1|few|TRBJ2-3
TGCGCCAGCAGCGTGGAAGGGGGATACACAGATACGCAGTATTTT
CASSVEGGYTDTQYF
>-|TRBV4-2|few|TRBJ2-3
TGTGCCAGCAGCCAAGACAGAGGAGGCACAGATACGCAGTATTTT
CASSQDRGGTDTQYF
>-|TRBV27|few|TRBJ1-1
TGTGCCAGCTGCCCAAGCTTGAACACTGAAGCTTTCTTT
CASCPSLNTEAFF
>-|TRBV28|-|TRBJ2-2
TGTGCCAGCAGTTCGGGAGCCACCGGGGAGCTGTTTTTT
CASSSGATGELFF
>-|TRBV2|-|TRBJ2-5
TGTGCCAGCAGTCCTAGCACAGAGACCCAGTACTTC
CASSPSTETQYF
>-|TRBV9|-|TRBJ2-7
TGTGCCAGCAGCCCTAGCAGGTTGAACGAGCAGTACTTC
CASSPSRLNEQYF
>-|TRBV5-1|-|TRBJ2-3
TGCGCCAGCAGCTTGACAGGAGGGTCCACAGATACGCAGTATTTT
CASSLTGGSTDTQYF
>TRBD1|TRBV2|-|TRBJ1-2
TGTGCCAGCAGGGGCCGGGACAGGGAGTATGGCTACACCTTC
CASRGRDREYGYTF
>TRBD1|TRBV19|-|TRBJ2-5
TGTGCCAGTAGTACGGACAGGGAGAAGACCCAGTACTTC
CASSTDREKTQYF
>-|TRBV4-1|once|TRBJ1-2
TGCGCCAGCAGCCAAGAACTTTCAAACTATGGCTACACCTTC
CASSQELSNYGYTF
>TRBD2|TRBV5-1|-|TRBJ2-5
TGCGCCAGCAGCTCCGCGCGGGGGGGCGGGGAGACCCAGTACTTC
CASSSARGGGETQYF
>TRBD1|TRBV15|-|TRBJ1-6
TGTGCCACCAGCAGAGAACCGGGACAGGGGAATTCACCCCTCCACTTT
CATSREPGQGNSPLHF
>-|TRBV28|-|TRBJ1-1
TGTGCCAGCAGTCCCCGGGGGATAGGGACGGTGAACACTGAAGCTTTCTTT
CASSPRGIGTVNTEAFF